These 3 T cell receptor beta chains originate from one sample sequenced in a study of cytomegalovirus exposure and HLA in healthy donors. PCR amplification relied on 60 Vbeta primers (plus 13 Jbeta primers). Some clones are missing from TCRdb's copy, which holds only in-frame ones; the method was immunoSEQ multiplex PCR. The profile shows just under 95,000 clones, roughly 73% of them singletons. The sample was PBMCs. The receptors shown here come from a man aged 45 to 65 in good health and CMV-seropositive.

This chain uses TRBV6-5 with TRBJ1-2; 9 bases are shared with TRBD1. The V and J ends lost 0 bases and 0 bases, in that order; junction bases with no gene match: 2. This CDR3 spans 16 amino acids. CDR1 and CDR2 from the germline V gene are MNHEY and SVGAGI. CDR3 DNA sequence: TGTGCCAGCAGTTACTCCGGGACAGGGACTAACTATGGCTACACCTTC. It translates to CASSYSGTGTNYGYTF.

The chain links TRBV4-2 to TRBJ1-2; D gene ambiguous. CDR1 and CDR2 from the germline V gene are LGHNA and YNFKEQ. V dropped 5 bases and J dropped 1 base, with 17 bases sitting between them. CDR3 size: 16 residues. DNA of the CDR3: TGTGCCAGCAGCAACGTTCCGGGTTTGGTTAACTATGGCTACACCTTC. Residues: CASSNVPGLVNYGYTF.

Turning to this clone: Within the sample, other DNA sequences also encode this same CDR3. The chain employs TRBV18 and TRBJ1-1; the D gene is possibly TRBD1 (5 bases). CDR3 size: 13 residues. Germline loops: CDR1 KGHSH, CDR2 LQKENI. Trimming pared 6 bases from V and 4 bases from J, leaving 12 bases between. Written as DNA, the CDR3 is TGTGCCAGCTCCCCCCAGGGTAGCACTGAAGCTTTCTTT. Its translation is CASSPQGSTEAFF.